The 8 T cell receptor beta chains listed next were all sequenced from one sample in a study of early T cells in non-severe SARS-CoV-2 infection. TCRdb used MiXCR to reprocess the 5' RACE reads, holding one entry per CDR3 protein. In the table there are tens of thousands of distinct CDR3 sequences, approximately 5.2% of which are singletons. Material for sequencing was whole blood. These receptors were collected from an adult who was a healthcare worker with PCR-confirmed SARS-CoV-2 infection or an uninfected control (not recorded which).

In this sample, this clonotype turned up a few times. The chain joins TRBV7-6 to TRBJ1-1; TRBD1 matches 9 bases. Germline CDR1 is SGHVS and CDR2 is FNYEAQ. The trim removed 1 base at V and 1 base at J, leaving 1 base unmatched. The CDR3 runs to 15 residues. CDR3 DNA: TGTGCCAGCAGCTTAGAGGGACAGGGGAACACTGAAGCTTTCTTT. It codes for CASSLEGQGNTEAFF.

This clonotype was observed at least ten times. In DNA form, the CDR3 reads TGTGCCAGCAGCTTAAACTTTTTGGCGGGAGATCGCACCGGGGAGCTGTTTTTT. Protein product: CASSLNFLAGDRTGELFF. The genes are TRBV7-2 and TRBJ2-2; 7 bases align to TRBD2. The junction had 13 bases not matched to a gene; V was cut back by 2 bases and J by 4 bases. Germline values: CDR1 SGHTA, CDR2 FQGNSA. This CDR3 region has 18 residues. The full variable domain, with the rest looked up from reference TRBV7-2 and TRBJ2-2, is GAGVSQSPSNKVTEKGKDVELRCDPISGHTALYWYRQSLGQGLEFLIYFQGNSAPDKSGLPSDRFSAERTGGSVSTLTIQRTQQEDSAVYLCASSLNFLAGDRTGELFFGEGSRLTVL.

This clonotype came up many times. The rearrangement uses TRBV15 and TRBJ1-6; D is unresolved. Germline values: CDR1 LNHNV, CDR2 YYDKDF (reference sequence). V was clipped by 2 bases and J by 7 bases, with 9 bases between them. There are 14 residues in the CDR3. DNA of the CDR3: TGTGCCACCAGCAGATTCTCGTTAAATTCACCCCTCCACTTT. This gives the protein CATSRFSLNSPLHF.

The J gene is TRBJ1-1, the V gene TRBV12-3 or TRBV12-4; D is perhaps TRBD1 (6 bases). The CDR3 is 13 amino acids. Deletions cut 5 bases from V and 5 bases from J, with 12 bases between. As DNA, the CDR3 is TGTGCCAGCAGTCCACAGGGAAAGACTGAAGCTTTCTTT. It is translated as CASSPQGKTEAFF.

This clonotype was found a few times. The V call is TRBV11-3, the J call TRBJ1-6; D is undetermined. Per germline, CDR1 SGHNT and CDR2 YENEEA. V lost 3 bases and J lost 5, with 8 bases in between. There are 14 residues in the CDR3. CDR3 coding DNA: TGTGCCAGCAGCTTGGGCGCGAATAATTCACCCCTCCACTTT. Translating gives CASSLGANNSPLHF.

This clonotype was seen at least ten times. The CDR3 DNA reads as TGTGCCAGCAGCTTCAACTTAGCGGGAGTCGGGTTTCCGTATGGCACAGATACGCAGTATTTT. Translation gives CASSFNLAGVGFPYGTDTQYF. The chain has TRBV7-2 and TRBJ2-3; 9 nucleotides match TRBD2. The CDR3 contains 21 residues. Trimming took 3 bases from V and 1 from J; bases not matched to a gene: 20. Germline V lookup: CDR1 SGHTA, CDR2 FQGNSA.

This clonotype has a count of ten or more. The genes are TRBV6-5 and TRBJ2-7; 11 positions agree with TRBD2. Germline CDR1 and CDR2: MNHEY and SVGAGI. The V gene end was trimmed by 5 bases and the J gene end by 2 bases; junction bases not matched to a gene: 5. The CDR3 loop spans 15 amino acids. The CDR3 DNA is TGTGCCAGCAGTACTAGCGGGAGTGCCACCTACGAGCAGTACTTC. Its protein product is CASSTSGSATYEQYF.

This clonotype showed up many times. V and J are TRBV5-6 and TRBJ2-5; D gene ambiguous. The CDR3 runs to 11 residues. CDR1 and CDR2 from the germline V gene are SGHDT and YYEEEE. V gave up 1 base and J gave up 10 bases, with 8 bases separating them. CDR3 protein: CASSLFEDQYF. The CDR3 nucleotides are TGTGCCAGCAGCTTGTTCGAGGACCAGTACTTC. Filled out from reference TRBV5-6 and TRBJ2-5, the complete variable domain reads DAGVTQSPTHLIKTRGQQVTLRCSPKSGHDTVSWYQQALGQGPQFIFQYYEEEERQRGNFPDRFSGHQFPNYSSELNVNALLLGDSALYLCASSLFEDQYFGPGTRLLVL.